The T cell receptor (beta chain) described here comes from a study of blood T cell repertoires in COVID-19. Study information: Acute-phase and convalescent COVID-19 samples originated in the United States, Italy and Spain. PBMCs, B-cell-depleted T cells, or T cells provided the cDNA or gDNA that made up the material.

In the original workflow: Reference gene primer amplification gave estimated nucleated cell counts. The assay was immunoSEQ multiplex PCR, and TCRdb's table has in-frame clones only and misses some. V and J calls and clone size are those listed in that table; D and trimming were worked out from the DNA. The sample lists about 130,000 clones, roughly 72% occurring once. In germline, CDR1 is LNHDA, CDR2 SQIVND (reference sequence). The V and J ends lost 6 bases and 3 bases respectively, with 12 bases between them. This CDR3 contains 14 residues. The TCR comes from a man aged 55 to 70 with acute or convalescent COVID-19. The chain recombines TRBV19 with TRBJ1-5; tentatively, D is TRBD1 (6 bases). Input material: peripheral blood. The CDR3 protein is CASRSGTTNQPQHF. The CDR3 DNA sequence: TGTGCCAGTAGGTCCGGGACAACCAATCAGCCCCAGCATTTT.